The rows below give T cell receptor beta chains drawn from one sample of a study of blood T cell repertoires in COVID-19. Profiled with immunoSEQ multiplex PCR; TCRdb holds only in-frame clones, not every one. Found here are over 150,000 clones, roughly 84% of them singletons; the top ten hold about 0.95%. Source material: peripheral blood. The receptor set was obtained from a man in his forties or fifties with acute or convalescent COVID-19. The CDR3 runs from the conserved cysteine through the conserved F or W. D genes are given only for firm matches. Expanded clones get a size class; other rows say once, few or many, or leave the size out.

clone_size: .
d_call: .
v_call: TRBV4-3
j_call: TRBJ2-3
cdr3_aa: CASSQELGGETGDTQYF
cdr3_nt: TGCGCCAGCAGCCAAGAATTAGGTGGGGAGACGGGGGATACGCAGTATTTT

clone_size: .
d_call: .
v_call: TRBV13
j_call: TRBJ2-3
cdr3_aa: CASSLYLTDTQYF
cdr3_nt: TGTGCCAGCAGCCTATATCTGACAGATACGCAGTATTTT

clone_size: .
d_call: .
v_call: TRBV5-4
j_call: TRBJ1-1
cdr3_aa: CASSLRRGPNTEAFF
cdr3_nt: TGTGCCAGCAGCTTGCGAAGGGGTCCGAACACTGAAGCTTTCTTT

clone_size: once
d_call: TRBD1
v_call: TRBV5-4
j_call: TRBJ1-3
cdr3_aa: CASSPGQGDSGNTIYF
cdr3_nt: TGTGCCAGCAGCCCGGGACAGGGGGACTCTGGAAACACCATATATTTT

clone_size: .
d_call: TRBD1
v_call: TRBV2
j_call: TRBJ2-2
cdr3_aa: CASQLNRGRANTGELFF
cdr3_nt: TGTGCCAGCCAACTTAACAGGGGGCGAGCCAACACCGGGGAGCTGTTTTTT

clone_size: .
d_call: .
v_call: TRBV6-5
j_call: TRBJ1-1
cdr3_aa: CAAGQPEAFF
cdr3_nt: TGTGCCGCCGGACAGCCTGAAGCTTTCTTT

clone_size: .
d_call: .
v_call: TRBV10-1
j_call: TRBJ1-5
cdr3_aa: CASHYGTRVEAQHF
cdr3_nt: TGCGCCAGCCACTACGGGACACGGGTGGAAGCCCAGCATTTT

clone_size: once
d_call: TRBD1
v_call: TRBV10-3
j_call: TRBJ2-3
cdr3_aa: CAISRDREITNTQYF
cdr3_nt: TGTGCCATCAGCCGGGACAGGGAAATTACGAATACGCAGTATTTT

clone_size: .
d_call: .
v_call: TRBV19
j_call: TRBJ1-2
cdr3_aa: CASSPAGGYGYTF
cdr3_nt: TGTGCCAGTAGTCCGGCAGGCGGGTATGGCTACACCTTC

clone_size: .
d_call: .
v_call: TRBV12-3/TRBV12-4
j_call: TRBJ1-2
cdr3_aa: CASSTRQDYGYTF
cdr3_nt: TGTGCCAGCAGTACCCGACAGGACTATGGCTACACCTTC

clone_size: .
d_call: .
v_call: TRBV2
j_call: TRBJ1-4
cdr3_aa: CASTRGRGINEKLFF
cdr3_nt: TGTGCCAGCACTCGGGGGAGAGGGATTAATGAAAAACTGTTTTTT

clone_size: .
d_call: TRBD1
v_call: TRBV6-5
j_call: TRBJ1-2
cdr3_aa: CASTGQNFGYTF
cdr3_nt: TGTGCCAGCACGGGACAGAATTTTGGCTACACCTTC

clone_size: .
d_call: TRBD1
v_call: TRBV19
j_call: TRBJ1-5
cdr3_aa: CASSDRVGPQHF
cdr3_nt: TGTGCCAGTAGCGACAGGGTGGGGCCCCAGCATTTT

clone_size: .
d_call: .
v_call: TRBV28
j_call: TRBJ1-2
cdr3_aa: CASTTLQGPNYGYTF
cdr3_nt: TGTGCCAGCACCACACTTCAGGGCCCTAACTATGGCTACACCTTC

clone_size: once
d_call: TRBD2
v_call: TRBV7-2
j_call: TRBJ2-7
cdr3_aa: CASSFSGSSYEQYF
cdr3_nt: TGTGCCAGCAGCTTTAGCGGGAGCTCCTACGAGCAGTACTTC

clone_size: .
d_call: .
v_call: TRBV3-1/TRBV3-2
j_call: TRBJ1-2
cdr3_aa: CASSPGGRGYTF
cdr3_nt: TGTGCCAGCAGCCCGGGGGGGAGGGGCTACACCTTC

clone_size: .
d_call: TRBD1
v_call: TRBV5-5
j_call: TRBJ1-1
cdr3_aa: CASSSIYGTETEAFF
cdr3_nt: TGTGCCAGCAGCTCTATTTATGGGACAGAAACTGAAGCTTTCTTT

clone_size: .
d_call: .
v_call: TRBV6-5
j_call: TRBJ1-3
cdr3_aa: CASSLVERDSGNTIYF
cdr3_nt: TGTGCCAGCAGTTTAGTCGAACGGGACTCTGGAAACACCATATATTTT

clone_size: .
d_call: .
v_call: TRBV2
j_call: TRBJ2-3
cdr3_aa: CASTYLPRGGPRDTQYF
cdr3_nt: TGTGCCAGCACATACCTCCCTAGGGGGGGCCCCCGGGATACGCAGTATTTT

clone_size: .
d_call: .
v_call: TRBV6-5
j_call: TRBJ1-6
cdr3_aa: CASRMGTLTLHF
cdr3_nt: TGTGCCAGCAGGATGGGGACATTAACCCTCCACTTT

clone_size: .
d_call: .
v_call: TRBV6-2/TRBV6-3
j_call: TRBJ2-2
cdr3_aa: CASSYPRTELNTGELFF
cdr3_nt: TGTGCCAGCAGTTACCCCCGGACAGAGCTAAACACCGGGGAGCTGTTTTTT

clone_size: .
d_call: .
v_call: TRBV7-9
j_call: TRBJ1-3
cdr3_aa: CASSFDPGYISGNTIYF
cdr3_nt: TGTGCCAGCAGCTTCGACCCAGGTTACATCTCTGGAAACACCATATATTTT

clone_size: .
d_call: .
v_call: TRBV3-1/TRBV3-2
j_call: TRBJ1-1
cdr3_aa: CASSQSVVITEAFF
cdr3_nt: TGTGCCAGCAGCCAATCGGTAGTGATCACTGAAGCTTTCTTT

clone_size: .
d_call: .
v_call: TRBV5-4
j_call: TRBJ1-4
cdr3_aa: CASSRARDTREKLFF
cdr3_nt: TGTGCCAGCAGCCGTGCCCGGGACACCCGTGAAAAACTGTTTTTT

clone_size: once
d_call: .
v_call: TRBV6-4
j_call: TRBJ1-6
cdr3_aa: CASAGDPNSPLHF
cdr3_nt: TGTGCCAGCGCCGGGGATCCAAATTCACCCCTCCACTTT

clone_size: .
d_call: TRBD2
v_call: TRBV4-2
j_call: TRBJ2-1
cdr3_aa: CASSQEGGGAYNEQFF
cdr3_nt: TGTGCCAGCAGCCAAGAAGGCGGGGGGGCCTACAATGAGCAGTTCTTC

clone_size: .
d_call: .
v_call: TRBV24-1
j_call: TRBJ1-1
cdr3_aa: CATKKPGGEAFF
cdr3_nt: TGTGCCACAAAGAAGCCGGGGGGGGAAGCTTTCTTT

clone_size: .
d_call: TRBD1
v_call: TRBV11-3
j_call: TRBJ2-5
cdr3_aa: CASSPGGYQETQYF
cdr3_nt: TGTGCCAGCAGCCCAGGGGGCTACCAAGAGACCCAGTACTTC

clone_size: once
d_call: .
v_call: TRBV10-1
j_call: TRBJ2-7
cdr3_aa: CASSESQGSYEQYF
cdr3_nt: TGCGCCAGCAGTGAGTCTCAAGGGAGCTACGAGCAGTACTTC

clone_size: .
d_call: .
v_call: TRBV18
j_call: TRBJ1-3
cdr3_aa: CASSPPSGGNTIYF
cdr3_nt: TGTGCCAGCTCACCGCCGTCGGGTGGAAACACCATATATTTT

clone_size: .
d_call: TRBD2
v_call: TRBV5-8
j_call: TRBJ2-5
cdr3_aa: CASSLGLAGELQETQYF
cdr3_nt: TGTGCCAGCAGCTTGGGTCTAGCGGGGGAACTACAAGAGACCCAGTACTTC

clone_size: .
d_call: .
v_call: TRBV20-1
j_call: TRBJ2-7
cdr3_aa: CSARVLRGAVYEQYF
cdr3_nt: TGCAGTGCTCGTGTTCTCAGGGGGGCAGTCTACGAGCAGTACTTC

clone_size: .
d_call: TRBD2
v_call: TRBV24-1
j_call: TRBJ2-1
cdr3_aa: CATSSFLAGSYNEQFF
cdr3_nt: TGTGCCACCAGTTCCTTTCTAGCGGGGTCCTACAATGAGCAGTTCTTC

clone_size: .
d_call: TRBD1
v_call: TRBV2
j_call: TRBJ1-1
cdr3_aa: CASSRDRGGKTEAFF
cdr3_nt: TGTGCCAGCAGTAGGGACAGGGGCGGGAAGACTGAAGCTTTCTTT

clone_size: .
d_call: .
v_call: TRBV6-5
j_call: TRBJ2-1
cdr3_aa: CASSTRPLSGNEQFF
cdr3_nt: TGTGCCAGCAGTACCCGGCCACTAAGCGGTAATGAGCAGTTCTTC

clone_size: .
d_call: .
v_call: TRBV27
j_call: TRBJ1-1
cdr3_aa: CASISVSGAMNTEAFF
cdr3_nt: TGTGCCAGCATCTCGGTGTCAGGGGCCATGAACACTGAAGCTTTCTTT

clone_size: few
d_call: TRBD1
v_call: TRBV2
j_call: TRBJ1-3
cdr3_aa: CASFGQGGSGNTIYF
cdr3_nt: TGTGCCAGCTTTGGACAGGGGGGATCTGGAAACACCATATATTTT

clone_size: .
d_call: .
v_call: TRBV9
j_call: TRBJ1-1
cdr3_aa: CASSVSQWETEAFF
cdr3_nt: TGTGCCAGCAGCGTAAGTCAGTGGGAGACTGAAGCTTTCTTT

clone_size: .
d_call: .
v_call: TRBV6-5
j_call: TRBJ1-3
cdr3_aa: CASNDGVTGNTIYF
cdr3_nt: TGTGCCAGCAACGACGGGGTAACTGGAAACACCATATATTTT

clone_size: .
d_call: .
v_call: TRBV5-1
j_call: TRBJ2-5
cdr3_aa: CASSPVQETQYF
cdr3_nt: TGCGCCAGCAGCCCGGTCCAAGAGACCCAGTACTTC

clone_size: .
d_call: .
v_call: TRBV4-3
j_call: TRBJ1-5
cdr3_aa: CASSQDRGQPQHF
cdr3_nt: TGCGCCAGCAGCCAAGATCGGGGTCAGCCCCAGCATTTT

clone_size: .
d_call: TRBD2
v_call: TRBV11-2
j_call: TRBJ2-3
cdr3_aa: CASSLVGGGKTDTQYF
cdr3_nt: TGTGCCAGCAGCTTAGTTGGCGGGGGGAAAACAGATACGCAGTATTTT

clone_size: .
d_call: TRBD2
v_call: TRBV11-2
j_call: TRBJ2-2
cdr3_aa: CASSLTGGKLIGELFF
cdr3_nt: TGTGCCAGCAGCCTAACGGGGGGGAAGTTGATCGGGGAGCTGTTTTTT

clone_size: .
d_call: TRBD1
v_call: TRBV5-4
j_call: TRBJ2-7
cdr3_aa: CASSLDRGRSEQYF
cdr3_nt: TGTGCCAGCAGCTTGGACAGGGGGCGTAGCGAGCAGTACTTC

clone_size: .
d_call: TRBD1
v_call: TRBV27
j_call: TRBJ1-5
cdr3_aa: CASSSGQLSNQPQHF
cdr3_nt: TGTGCCAGCAGTTCGGGACAGTTGAGCAATCAGCCCCAGCATTTT

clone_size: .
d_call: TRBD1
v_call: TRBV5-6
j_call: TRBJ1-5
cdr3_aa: CASSGGQGGNQPQHF
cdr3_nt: TGTGCCAGCAGCGGGGGACAGGGGGGCAATCAGCCCCAGCATTTT

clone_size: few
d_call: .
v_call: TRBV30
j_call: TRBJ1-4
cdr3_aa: CACRQVAEKLFF
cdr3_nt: TGTGCCTGTAGACAGGTCGCCGAAAAACTGTTTTTT

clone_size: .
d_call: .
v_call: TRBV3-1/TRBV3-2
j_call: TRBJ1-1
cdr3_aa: CASSQGALREAFF
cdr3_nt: TGTGCCAGCAGCCAAGGGGCACTTAGGGAAGCTTTCTTT

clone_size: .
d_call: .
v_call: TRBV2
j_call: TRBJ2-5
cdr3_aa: CASSLTRERGETQYF
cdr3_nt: TGTGCCAGCAGCTTAACTAGGGAACGTGGAGAGACCCAGTACTTC